A selection of T cell receptor beta chains follows, all from one sample in a study of shared clonotypes between healthy human individuals. The protocol was immunoSEQ multiplex PCR, while the TCRdb copy is restricted to in-frame clones and leaves out a portion. The sample records around 2.5 million clones, 80% to 95% being singletons. The sample consisted of naive CD4+ T cells from PBMCs. All receptors come from a man younger than 35 in good health. Some clones in this sample may be carry-over from other donors' samples. Both conserved end residues are part of each CDR3.

CDR3 length: 17; V gene: TRBV2; J gene: TRBJ2-1; CDR3 protein: CASSAPNLARAYNEQFF
CDR3 length: 10; V gene: TRBV29-1; J gene: TRBJ2-3; CDR3 protein: CSVEEDTQYF
CDR3 length: 13; V gene: TRBV28; J gene: TRBJ2-1; CDR3 protein: CASQGFRSNEQFF
CDR3 length: 14; V gene: TRBV7-9; J gene: TRBJ1-4; CDR3 protein: CASSPTLAGEKLFF
CDR3 length: 13; V gene: TRBV19; J gene: TRBJ1-2; CDR3 protein: CASSVTDLYGYTF
CDR3 length: 15; V gene: TRBV10-3; J gene: TRBJ1-1; CDR3 protein: CAISESDRGTVEAFF
CDR3 length: 15; V gene: TRBV4-1; J gene: TRBJ1-3; CDR3 protein: CASSQFGRGGNTIYF
CDR3 length: 14; V gene: TRBV9; J gene: TRBJ1-5; CDR3 protein: CASSAGDGDQPQHF
CDR3 length: 15; V gene: TRBV27; J gene: TRBJ2-2; CDR3 protein: CASSSSTGYTGELFF
CDR3 length: 17; V gene: TRBV5-4; J gene: TRBJ1-4; CDR3 protein: CASSSNQYPRPNEKLFF
CDR3 length: 13; V gene: TRBV7-6; J gene: TRBJ2-5; CDR3 protein: CASSFGQSETQYF
CDR3 length: 14; V gene: TRBV19; J gene: TRBJ1-1; CDR3 protein: CASSDRGRNTEAFF
CDR3 length: 14; V gene: TRBV7-9; J gene: TRBJ2-2; CDR3 protein: CASSYRGKAGELFF
CDR3 length: 14; V gene: TRBV2; J gene: TRBJ2-1; CDR3 protein: CASIPGTQGNEQFF
CDR3 length: 17; V gene: TRBV5-4; J gene: TRBJ2-2; CDR3 protein: CASSALGGAGNTGELFF
CDR3 length: 15; V gene: TRBV6-5; J gene: TRBJ1-1; CDR3 protein: CASSRPPGRNTEAFF
CDR3 length: 17; V gene: TRBV11-3; J gene: TRBJ2-1; CDR3 protein: CASSLGSTSGSRNEQFF
CDR3 length: 14; V gene: TRBV2; J gene: TRBJ2-2; CDR3 protein: CASSSEANTGELFF
CDR3 length: 14; V gene: TRBV2; J gene: TRBJ2-5; CDR3 protein: CASSLYRRQETQYF
CDR3 length: 12; V gene: TRBV28; J gene: TRBJ1-5; CDR3 protein: CGGGFSNQPQHF
CDR3 length: 17; V gene: TRBV4-1; J gene: TRBJ2-6; CDR3 protein: CASSPEFRQAGANVLTF
CDR3 length: 13; V gene: TRBV7-9; J gene: TRBJ1-1; CDR3 protein: CASTRGGYGEAFF
CDR3 length: 12; V gene: TRBV7-2; J gene: TRBJ2-1; CDR3 protein: CASSLVGNEQFF
CDR3 length: 16; V gene: TRBV27; J gene: TRBJ2-7; CDR3 protein: CASSSYRLAGVYEQYF
CDR3 length: 15; V gene: TRBV27; J gene: TRBJ1-1; CDR3 protein: CASSFWASQNTEAFF
CDR3 length: 12; V gene: TRBV30; J gene: TRBJ2-1; CDR3 protein: CAWSRSYNEQFF
CDR3 length: 14; V gene: TRBV5-1; J gene: TRBJ1-5; CDR3 protein: CASSPQGGDQPQHF
CDR3 length: 16; V gene: TRBV5-6; J gene: TRBJ2-1; CDR3 protein: CASSLADRTGVTEQFF
CDR3 length: 11; V gene: TRBV5-6; J gene: TRBJ2-7; CDR3 protein: CASSLVGQPDF
CDR3 length: 11; V gene: TRBV30; J gene: TRBJ1-1; CDR3 protein: CAWSSITEAFF
CDR3 length: 14; V gene: TRBV28; J gene: TRBJ2-7; CDR3 protein: CASESPGTGGKQYF
CDR3 length: 17; V gene: TRBV18; J gene: TRBJ1-1; CDR3 protein: CASSPPVAGGMNTEAFF
CDR3 length: 12; V gene: TRBV6-5; J gene: TRBJ2-7; CDR3 protein: CASGTGDSEQYF
CDR3 length: 15; V gene: TRBV2; J gene: TRBJ2-4; CDR3 protein: CASSEGNGAKNIQYF
CDR3 length: 13; V gene: TRBV11-1; J gene: TRBJ1-1; CDR3 protein: CASGADANTEAFF